This T cell receptor (beta chain) was recorded in a study of Ad26.COV2.S vaccination and SARS-CoV-2 variants. Produced via immunoSEQ multiplex PCR; TCRdb's table is partial and in-frame only. The table has about 320,000 clones, roughly 80% seen once. Germline CDR1 SGHNT, CDR2 YYREEE (reference sequence). The CDR3 contains 16 residues. V shed 4 bases, J shed 2 bases, and the junction held 4 bases outside the gene matches. The sample's treatment: 19 received Ad26.COV2.S at low or high dose, single or two shots; 5 received placebo; per-sample allocation not given. Samples came from day 63 after the first vaccine or placebo injection.

V gene TRBV5-4 combines with J gene TRBJ2-5; TRBD2 matches at 14 bases. The sequences come from peripheral blood, collected in a trial of Ad26.COV2.S vaccine versus placebo. The source is a person aged 18-65 years who received the Ad26.COV2.S COVID-19 vaccine or a placebo. The CDR3 loop is CASSPGLAGGQETQYF. CDR3 in DNA: TGTGCCAGCAGCCCCGGACTAGCGGGAGGTCAAGAGACCCAGTACTTC.